The following is a TCR beta chain sequence with its context. The data stem from a study of control samples from healthy donors and cancer patients. The repertoire was sequenced with immunoSEQ multiplex PCR; TCRdb's copy has only in-frame clones and lacks some. The sample contains approximately 52,000 clones, 75% to 90% of which appear only once. The CDR3 loop spans 13 amino acids. Trimming stripped 4 bases from V and 4 bases from J, with 8 bases between. Germline CDR1 reads ENHRY; CDR2 reads SYGVKD. The chain couples TRBV10-3 to TRBJ1-5; D unclear. Material for sequencing was PBMCs. The receptor was derived from a man aged 60 to 75 with head and neck cancer. CDR3 loop: CAISVDLNQPQHF. DNA for the CDR3: TGTGCCATCAGTGTGGACCTTAATCAGCCCCAGCATTTT.